The present T cell receptor beta chain was sequenced within a study of cytomegalovirus exposure and HLA in healthy donors. Study-level findings and limits: A later analysis reportedly found fewer N-insertions in an Asian-associated ancestry cluster than the approximately 700-donor mean. Certain indistinguishable V segments, among them TRBV6-2 and TRBV6-3, were excluded. There were around 160 TCR beta chains listed as cytomegalovirus-associated.

The junction had 7 bases not matched to a gene; V was cut back by 0 bases and J by 2 bases. Germline V gene lookup returns CDR1 SGHRS and CDR2 YFSETQ. The CDR3 contains 17 residues. A multiplex PCR was run with 60 Vbeta primers and 13 Jbeta primers. Measured with immunoSEQ multiplex PCR; TCRdb has only the in-frame clones, and not every one. In the table there are 140,000 to 150,000 clones, 65% to 80% of which are singletons. This clone appeared a few times. Its antigen is not known. The sequence came from a man in his thirties or forties in good health and CMV-seronegative. The rearrangement links TRBV5-1 to TRBJ2-3; 9 bases line up with TRBD2. The material sequenced was PBMCs. As DNA, the CDR3 is TGCGCCAGCAGCTTGGTTGCTAGCGGGACCCTCACAGATACGCAGTATTTT. It yields the protein CASSLVASGTLTDTQYF.